This T cell receptor (beta chain) was captured by sequencing in a study of blood T cell repertoires in COVID-19. For the study at large: T cells, B-cell-depleted T cells, or PBMCs provided the cDNA or gDNA that served as material.

Seattle enrolled patients during active infection and tracked them longitudinally. V was pared by 3 bases and J by 4 bases, with 13 bases between. CDR1 LNHDA and CDR2 SQIVND come from the germline V gene (reference sequence). CDR3 size: 15 residues. Source study methods: Nucleated cell number was recorded as an estimate derived from reference gene primer amplification. TCRdb's table, derived via immunoSEQ multiplex PCR, lists solely in-frame clones and lacks some. That table supplies the V and J calls and clone size; D and trimming were determined from the DNA. The sample has over 70,000 clones; 80% to 95% are singletons.

Sequenced: peripheral blood. This sequence was found in a man in his fifties with COVID-19, enrolled during active disease. The J gene is TRBJ2-1, the V gene TRBV19; D is unresolved. In nucleotides, the CDR3 is TGTGCCAGTAGTATCCGGCAGGAACGTTACAATGAGCAGTTCTTC. Encoded protein: CASSIRQERYNEQFF.